This is a list of T cell receptor beta chains from one sample in a study of early T cells in non-severe SARS-CoV-2 infection. Via MiXCR, TCRdb re-called the 5' RACE reads, giving one row per CDR3 protein. The sample holds 25,000 to 35,000 distinct CDR3 sequences, approximately 7% seen once. The sample comprised whole blood. These receptors came from an adult who was a healthcare worker with PCR-confirmed SARS-CoV-2 infection or an uninfected control (not recorded which). Each CDR3 is given without its conserved first and last residue.

TRBJ2-5 | TRBV7-2 | ASSFAGEETQY
TRBJ2-6 | TRBV12-3/TRBV12-4 | ASSPGLAGGLNGANVLT
TRBJ2-2 | TRBV30 | AWSVLGGSGELF
TRBJ2-3 | TRBV3-1 | ASSQDGSAWGTDTQY
TRBJ1-1 | TRBV11-2 | ASSLNKYTEAF
TRBJ2-7 | TRBV12-3/TRBV12-4 | ASSYDRGLAYEQY
TRBJ1-1 | TRBV12-3/TRBV12-4 | ASSLDRVTTEAF
TRBJ2-5 | TRBV10-3 | AISGSIGEETQY
TRBJ2-7 | TRBV28 | ASSLTPGLAGDYEQY
TRBJ2-7 | TRBV7-8 | ASSLLEGNEQY
TRBJ2-7 | TRBV28 | ASSSPNPTDLMGSYEQY
TRBJ2-7 | TRBV6-2/TRBV6-3 | ASSYTLAGQY
TRBJ1-5 | TRBV21-1 | ASSYRPLATGVALGSNQPQH
TRBJ1-2 | TRBV30 | AWSATPMGNYGYT
TRBJ1-5 | TRBV2 | ASSDSGNNQPQH
TRBJ2-3 | TRBV7-9 | ASSPGQIDSTDTQY
TRBJ2-2 | TRBV4-1 | ASSPILRNPGELF
TRBJ2-1 | TRBV18 | ASSRAGGHNEQF
TRBJ2-3 | TRBV9 | ASSEKVGGTDTQY
TRBJ1-1 | TRBV11-2 | ASSPSGNTEAF
TRBJ2-2 | TRBV20-1 | SASPTRPGELF
TRBJ2-1 | TRBV10-1 | ASSESLQTYNEQF
TRBJ2-7 | TRBV20-1 | SGWGLSSFFGYEQY